This T cell receptor beta chain came from a study of cytomegalovirus exposure and HLA in healthy donors. The PCR contained 60 Vbeta and 13 Jbeta primers. Method: immunoSEQ multiplex PCR; TCRdb's copy keeps in-frame clones and lacks some. This table has approximately 200,000 clones, roughly four fifths appearing once. This CDR3 region has 15 residues. Deletions cut 3 bases from V and 3 bases from J, with 17 bases between. Germline CDR1 is SQVTM and CDR2 is ANQGSEA. This clonotype originated in a girl aged 2-10 years in good health and CMV-seronegative. This chain joins TRBV29-1 and TRBJ1-2; weak D call: TRBD1 (6 bases). The sample taken for sequencing was PBMCs. CDR3 DNA sequence: TGCAGCGTTGATGGACTGGGGGCGCCGGACTATGGCTACACCTTC. Encoded protein: CSVDGLGAPDYGYTF.